The rows below give T cell receptor beta chains drawn from one sample of a study of blood T cell repertoires in COVID-19. Libraries were prepared by immunoSEQ multiplex PCR; TCRdb keeps only in-frame clonotypes and omits some of them. The table includes more than 85,000 clones, around 84% detected once. The sequencing input was peripheral blood. These receptors were taken from a man older than 75 with acute or convalescent COVID-19. The CDR3 runs from the conserved cysteine through the conserved F or W. Each record gives: clone size, V gene, D gene, J gene, CDR3 DNA, CDR3 protein. D genes are given only for firm matches. The listing skips clone size in some rows; elsewhere it reads once, few, many or a size class.

clone_size: -; v_call: TRBV6-5; d_call: TRBD1; j_call: TRBJ2-1; cdr3_nt: TGTGCCACCCGGGACAGATTGAATGAGCAGTTCTTC; cdr3_aa: CATRDRLNEQFF
clone_size: -; v_call: TRBV6-1; d_call: TRBD1; j_call: TRBJ1-5; cdr3_nt: TGTGCCAGCAGTGCAGGTAATGGACAGGATAGGCAGCCCCAGCATTTT; cdr3_aa: CASSAGNGQDRQPQHF
clone_size: -; v_call: TRBV24-1; d_call: -; j_call: TRBJ2-2; cdr3_nt: TGTGCCACCAGTCCAACTATGACAGGCGGATACACCGGGGAGCTGTTTTTT; cdr3_aa: CATSPTMTGGYTGELFF
clone_size: once; v_call: TRBV5-4; d_call: TRBD1; j_call: TRBJ1-2; cdr3_nt: TGTGCCAGCAGCCAGGGACAGGTGGCCTATGGCTACACCTTC; cdr3_aa: CASSQGQVAYGYTF
clone_size: -; v_call: TRBV5-1; d_call: -; j_call: TRBJ2-1; cdr3_nt: TGCGCCAGCAGCTTGGATGGTAGCTCCTACAATGAGCAGTTCTTC; cdr3_aa: CASSLDGSSYNEQFF
clone_size: -; v_call: TRBV4-1; d_call: TRBD2; j_call: TRBJ2-1; cdr3_nt: TGCGCCAGCAGCCAAGATCCACTAGCGGGAACCTACAATGAGCAGTTCTTC; cdr3_aa: CASSQDPLAGTYNEQFF
clone_size: -; v_call: TRBV18; d_call: -; j_call: TRBJ2-7; cdr3_nt: TGTGCCAGCTCACCAATGGGGACAACCTACGAGCAGTACTTC; cdr3_aa: CASSPMGTTYEQYF
clone_size: -; v_call: TRBV28; d_call: TRBD2; j_call: TRBJ2-3; cdr3_nt: TGTGCCAGCAGGGTACAATCCCCCATAACTAGCGGTACGCAGTATTTT; cdr3_aa: CASRVQSPITSGTQYF
clone_size: -; v_call: TRBV5-4; d_call: TRBD2; j_call: TRBJ2-7; cdr3_nt: TGTGCCAGCAGCTTCCGGACTAGCGGGAGATCGGTGGACGAGCAGTACTTC; cdr3_aa: CASSFRTSGRSVDEQYF
clone_size: once; v_call: TRBV29-1; d_call: TRBD1; j_call: TRBJ2-2; cdr3_nt: TGCAGCATCGACAGGGGGCCCGGGGAGCTGTTTTTT; cdr3_aa: CSIDRGPGELFF
clone_size: few; v_call: TRBV5-1; d_call: TRBD2; j_call: TRBJ2-7; cdr3_nt: TGCGCCAGCAGAGCGGGGGAGGGCAACTACGAGCAGTACTTC; cdr3_aa: CASRAGEGNYEQYF
clone_size: once; v_call: TRBV5-4; d_call: -; j_call: TRBJ1-4; cdr3_nt: TGTGCCAGCAGCCTAACATCGACTGGTGAAAAACTGTTTTTT; cdr3_aa: CASSLTSTGEKLFF
clone_size: -; v_call: TRBV19; d_call: -; j_call: TRBJ1-5; cdr3_nt: TGTGCCAGTAGTATAGATGGGACGAAAGGGGGAAAAAATCAGCCCCAGCATTTT; cdr3_aa: CASSIDGTKGGKNQPQHF
clone_size: -; v_call: TRBV19; d_call: -; j_call: TRBJ2-1; cdr3_nt: TGTGCCAGTAGTATCGCCGGGGGTCGACCTGACAATGAGCAGTTCTTC; cdr3_aa: CASSIAGGRPDNEQFF
clone_size: -; v_call: TRBV10-3; d_call: -; j_call: TRBJ1-2; cdr3_nt: TGTGCCATCAGTGAGTCGGCAGGGACTAACTATGGCTACACCTTC; cdr3_aa: CAISESAGTNYGYTF
clone_size: -; v_call: TRBV18; d_call: TRBD1; j_call: TRBJ2-7; cdr3_nt: TGTGCCAGCGAAGCCGGGACAGCCTACGAGCAGTACTTC; cdr3_aa: CASEAGTAYEQYF
clone_size: once; v_call: TRBV5-5; d_call: TRBD1; j_call: TRBJ1-1; cdr3_nt: TGTGCCAGCAGCACCGACAGGGGAATCACTGAAGCTTTCTTT; cdr3_aa: CASSTDRGITEAFF
clone_size: -; v_call: TRBV19; d_call: TRBD1; j_call: TRBJ2-3; cdr3_nt: TGTGCCAGTAGCATGGACAGGCCAGCTAGCACAGATACGCAGTATTTT; cdr3_aa: CASSMDRPASTDTQYF
clone_size: -; v_call: TRBV10-3; d_call: TRBD2; j_call: TRBJ2-5; cdr3_nt: TGTGCCATCAGTGAGGGGCTAGCGGGAGTTGAGACCCAGTACTTC; cdr3_aa: CAISEGLAGVETQYF
clone_size: -; v_call: TRBV18; d_call: TRBD2; j_call: TRBJ2-2; cdr3_nt: TGTGCCAGCTCACTCGGAGGCGGGAGCCCCCCCACCGGGGAGCTGTTTTTT; cdr3_aa: CASSLGGGSPPTGELFF
clone_size: -; v_call: TRBV24-1; d_call: TRBD2; j_call: TRBJ2-1; cdr3_nt: TGTGCCACCAGTGACAACAGGGCGGCGGGAGGCCTTTACAATGAGCAGTTCTTC; cdr3_aa: CATSDNRAAGGLYNEQFF
clone_size: -; v_call: TRBV19; d_call: TRBD1; j_call: TRBJ1-2; cdr3_nt: TGTGCCAGTAGCCGACAGATGCAGGGGGACTATGGCTACACCTTC; cdr3_aa: CASSRQMQGDYGYTF
clone_size: once; v_call: TRBV5-5; d_call: -; j_call: TRBJ2-7; cdr3_nt: TGTGCCAGCAGCTTGGTGGCCATTTCGTGGGAGCAGTACTTC; cdr3_aa: CASSLVAISWEQYF
clone_size: few; v_call: TRBV29-1; d_call: -; j_call: TRBJ1-3; cdr3_nt: TGCACGGGTGGTGAGGGAAACACCATATATTTT; cdr3_aa: CTGGEGNTIYF
clone_size: -; v_call: TRBV10-1; d_call: -; j_call: TRBJ2-3; cdr3_nt: TGCGCCAGCAGTGAGGCTTTTCTAGTTCAGTATTTT; cdr3_aa: CASSEAFLVQYF
clone_size: -; v_call: TRBV7-2; d_call: TRBD2; j_call: TRBJ2-1; cdr3_nt: TGTGCCAGCAGCTTAAGTAGCGGGAGAATAAATGAGCAGTTCTTC; cdr3_aa: CASSLSSGRINEQFF
clone_size: -; v_call: TRBV18; d_call: -; j_call: TRBJ1-6; cdr3_nt: TGTGCCAGCTCACCAAAAACAGGGCCCCTAGGGCCCCTCCACTTT; cdr3_aa: CASSPKTGPLGPLHF